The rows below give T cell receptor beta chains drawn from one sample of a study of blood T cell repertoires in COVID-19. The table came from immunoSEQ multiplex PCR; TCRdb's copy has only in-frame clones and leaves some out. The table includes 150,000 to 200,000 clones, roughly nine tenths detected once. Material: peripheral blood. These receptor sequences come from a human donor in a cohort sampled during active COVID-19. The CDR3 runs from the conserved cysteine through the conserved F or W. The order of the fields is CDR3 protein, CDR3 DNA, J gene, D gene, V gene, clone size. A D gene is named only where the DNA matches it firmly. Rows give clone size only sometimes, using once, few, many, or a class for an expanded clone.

CDR3 protein: CASSLEYGLETQYF
CDR3 DNA: TGTGCCAGCAGCTTAGAGTACGGTCTGGAGACCCAGTACTTC
J gene: TRBJ2-5
D gene: -
V gene: TRBV11-2
clone size: -

CDR3 protein: CASSVPDSTDTQYF
CDR3 DNA: TGTGCCAGCAGCGTTCCGGACTCCACAGATACGCAGTATTTT
J gene: TRBJ2-3
D gene: -
V gene: TRBV9
clone size: -

CDR3 protein: CASSAIQLAGRLVEQFF
CDR3 DNA: TGTGCCAGCAGCGCCATCCAACTAGCGGGACGGCTCGTTGAGCAGTTCTTC
J gene: TRBJ2-1
D gene: TRBD2
V gene: TRBV11-2
clone size: -

CDR3 protein: CASSASGGSTDTQYF
CDR3 DNA: TGTGCCAGCAGCGCTAGCGGGGGGAGCACAGATACGCAGTATTTT
J gene: TRBJ2-3
D gene: TRBD2
V gene: TRBV7-8
clone size: few

CDR3 protein: CASRAGIGEKLFF
CDR3 DNA: TGTGCCAGCAGAGCAGGGATAGGGGAAAAACTGTTTTTT
J gene: TRBJ1-4
D gene: -
V gene: TRBV6-5
clone size: -

CDR3 protein: CASSLEDKGTSDKSPYEQYF
CDR3 DNA: TGTGCTAGCAGCTTAGAAGACAAGGGGACTAGCGACAAATCCCCCTACGAGCAGTACTTC
J gene: TRBJ2-7
D gene: TRBD2
V gene: TRBV7-7
clone size: -

CDR3 protein: CASSPTGVRNTIYF
CDR3 DNA: TGTGCCAGCAGTCCCACGGGGGTGAGAAACACCATATATTTT
J gene: TRBJ1-3
D gene: -
V gene: TRBV27
clone size: -

CDR3 protein: CASSHGRPSGGSEQYF
CDR3 DNA: TGTGCCAGCAGTCATGGTCGGCCTAGCGGGGGTTCCGAGCAGTACTTC
J gene: TRBJ2-7
D gene: TRBD2
V gene: TRBV27
clone size: -

CDR3 protein: CASSLGGNSPLHF
CDR3 DNA: TGTGCCAGCAGCTTGGGGGGTAATTCACCCCTCCACTTT
J gene: TRBJ1-6
D gene: -
V gene: TRBV11-3
clone size: -

CDR3 protein: CSVEVPSSSYEQYF
CDR3 DNA: TGCAGCGTTGAGGTGCCTTCCAGCTCCTACGAGCAGTACTTC
J gene: TRBJ2-7
D gene: -
V gene: TRBV29-1
clone size: -

CDR3 protein: CASSPGTVYGYTF
CDR3 DNA: TGTGCCAGCAGCCCCGGGACAGTCTATGGCTACACCTTC
J gene: TRBJ1-2
D gene: TRBD1
V gene: TRBV5-6
clone size: -

CDR3 protein: CATSRDLTRNTIYF
CDR3 DNA: TGTGCCACCAGCAGAGACCTAACCAGAAACACCATATATTTT
J gene: TRBJ1-3
D gene: -
V gene: TRBV15
clone size: -

CDR3 protein: CASSSDRVLNQETQYF
CDR3 DNA: TGTGCCAGCAGCTCCGACAGGGTCTTAAACCAAGAGACCCAGTACTTC
J gene: TRBJ2-5
D gene: TRBD1
V gene: TRBV5-4
clone size: -

CDR3 protein: CASSPERGLGKLFF
CDR3 DNA: TGTGCCAGCAGCCCCGAACGGGGTCTAGGAAAACTGTTTTTT
J gene: TRBJ1-4
D gene: -
V gene: TRBV14
clone size: -

CDR3 protein: CASSQAGLTDTQYF
CDR3 DNA: TGTGCCAGCAGCCAAGCCGGACTCACAGATACGCAGTATTTT
J gene: TRBJ2-3
D gene: -
V gene: TRBV3-1/TRBV3-2
clone size: -

CDR3 protein: CASSYRRQKLFF
CDR3 DNA: TGTGCCAGCAGCTATCGCAGGCAAAAACTGTTTTTT
J gene: TRBJ1-4
D gene: -
V gene: TRBV11-2
clone size: -

CDR3 protein: CASSSSGGQETQYF
CDR3 DNA: TGTGCCAGCTCATCATCGGGGGGCCAAGAGACCCAGTACTTC
J gene: TRBJ2-5
D gene: TRBD2
V gene: TRBV18
clone size: -

CDR3 protein: CASSLGDSVKNIQYF
CDR3 DNA: TGTGCCAGCAGCTTAGGGGACAGCGTCAAAAACATTCAGTACTTC
J gene: TRBJ2-4
D gene: TRBD1
V gene: TRBV7-9
clone size: -

CDR3 protein: CASSETVLGEQFF
CDR3 DNA: TGTGCCAGCAGTGAAACTGTGCTTGGTGAGCAGTTCTTC
J gene: TRBJ2-1
D gene: -
V gene: TRBV6-1
clone size: once

CDR3 protein: CASSVFVYEQYF
CDR3 DNA: TGTGCCAGCAGCGTCTTCGTCTACGAGCAGTACTTC
J gene: TRBJ2-7
D gene: -
V gene: TRBV28
clone size: -

CDR3 protein: CATIAGVSYEQYF
CDR3 DNA: TGTGCCACAATCGCGGGAGTCTCCTACGAGCAGTACTTC
J gene: TRBJ2-7
D gene: TRBD2
V gene: TRBV6-5
clone size: -

CDR3 protein: CASSEGLYNEQFF
CDR3 DNA: TGTGCCAGCAGTGAAGGACTTTACAATGAGCAGTTCTTC
J gene: TRBJ2-1
D gene: -
V gene: TRBV2
clone size: -

CDR3 protein: CASSGTENYGYTF
CDR3 DNA: TGTGCCAGCAGCGGGACAGAAAACTATGGCTACACCTTC
J gene: TRBJ1-2
D gene: TRBD1
V gene: TRBV5-4
clone size: -

CDR3 protein: CASSLDGRGLDTQYF
CDR3 DNA: TGCGCCAGCAGCTTGGATGGCAGGGGATTGGATACGCAGTATTTT
J gene: TRBJ2-3
D gene: -
V gene: TRBV5-1
clone size: -

CDR3 protein: CASSLWTGGNQPQHF
CDR3 DNA: TGTGCCAGCAGTTTATGGACAGGAGGAAATCAGCCCCAGCATTTT
J gene: TRBJ1-5
D gene: TRBD1
V gene: TRBV27
clone size: -

CDR3 protein: CASSWEPDTPGGYTF
CDR3 DNA: TGCGCCAGCAGCTGGGAGCCCGACACCCCGGGAGGCTACACCTTC
J gene: TRBJ1-2
D gene: -
V gene: TRBV5-1
clone size: -

CDR3 protein: CASWDFITGELFF
CDR3 DNA: TGTGCCAGCTGGGACTTTATCACCGGGGAGCTGTTTTTT
J gene: TRBJ2-2
D gene: -
V gene: TRBV9
clone size: -

CDR3 protein: CASSLRGFEQYF
CDR3 DNA: TGTGCCAGCAGTTTAAGGGGCTTCGAGCAGTACTTC
J gene: TRBJ2-7
D gene: -
V gene: TRBV28
clone size: -

CDR3 protein: CASSYRDRGAEAFF
CDR3 DNA: TGTGCCAGCAGCTACCGGGACAGGGGAGCTGAAGCTTTCTTT
J gene: TRBJ1-1
D gene: TRBD1
V gene: TRBV13
clone size: -

CDR3 protein: CASSQDVRRGESYEQYF
CDR3 DNA: TGTGCCAGCAGCCAAGATGTCCGGCGGGGGGAATCCTACGAGCAGTACTTC
J gene: TRBJ2-7
D gene: TRBD2
V gene: TRBV14
clone size: -

CDR3 protein: CASSQGSGELFF
CDR3 DNA: TGTGCCAGCAGCCAGGGGTCCGGGGAGCTGTTTTTT
J gene: TRBJ2-2
D gene: -
V gene: TRBV12-3/TRBV12-4
clone size: few

CDR3 protein: CASSSRTSGMPQHF
CDR3 DNA: TGTGCCAGTAGCTCTAGGACCTCCGGGATGCCCCAGCATTTT
J gene: TRBJ1-5
D gene: -
V gene: TRBV19
clone size: -

CDR3 protein: CASSMGGEPVGPSAYEQYF
CDR3 DNA: TGTGCCAGCAGCATGGGGGGAGAGCCTGTGGGGCCCTCGGCGTACGAGCAGTACTTC
J gene: TRBJ2-7
D gene: -
V gene: TRBV28
clone size: -